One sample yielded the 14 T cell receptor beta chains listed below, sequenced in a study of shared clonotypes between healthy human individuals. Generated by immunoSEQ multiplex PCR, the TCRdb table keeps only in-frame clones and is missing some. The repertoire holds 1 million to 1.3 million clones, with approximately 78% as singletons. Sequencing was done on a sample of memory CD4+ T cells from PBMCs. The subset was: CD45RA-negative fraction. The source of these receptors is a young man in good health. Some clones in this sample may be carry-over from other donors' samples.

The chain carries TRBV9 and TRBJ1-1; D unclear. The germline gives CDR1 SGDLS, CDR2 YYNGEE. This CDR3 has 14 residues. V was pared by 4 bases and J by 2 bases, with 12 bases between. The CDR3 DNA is TGTGCCAGCAGCCCCCCGGGGTCAAACACTGAAGCTTTCTTT. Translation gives CASSPPGSNTEAFF. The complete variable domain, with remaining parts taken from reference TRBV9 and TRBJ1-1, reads DSGVTQTPKHLITATGQRVTLRCSPRSGDLSVYWYQQSLDQGLQFLIQYYNGEERAKGNILERFSAQQFPDLHSELNLSSLELGDSALYFCASSPPGSNTEAFFGQGTRLTVV.

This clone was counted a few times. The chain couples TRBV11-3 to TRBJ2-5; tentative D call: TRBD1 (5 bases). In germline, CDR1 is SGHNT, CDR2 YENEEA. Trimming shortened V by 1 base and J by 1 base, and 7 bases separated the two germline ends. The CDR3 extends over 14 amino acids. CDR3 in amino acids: CASSLGQIQETQYF. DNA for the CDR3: TGTGCCAGCAGCTTAGGACAGATCCAAGAGACCCAGTACTTC.

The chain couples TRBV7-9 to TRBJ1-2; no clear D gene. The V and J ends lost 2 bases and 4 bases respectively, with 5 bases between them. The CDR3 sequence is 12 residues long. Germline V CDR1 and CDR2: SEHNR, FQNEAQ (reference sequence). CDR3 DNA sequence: TGTGCCAGCAGCTTATTATCCTATGGCTACACCTTC. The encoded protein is CASSLLSYGYTF.

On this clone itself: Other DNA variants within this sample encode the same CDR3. CDR3 loop: CASSLGLDNEQFF. CDR3 bases: TGTGCCAGCAGCTTAGGTTTGGACAATGAGCAGTTCTTC. The gene calls are TRBV11-2 and TRBJ2-1; unclear D gene. The V end was cut by 1 base, the J end by 5 bases, with 6 bases between. Germline V gene lookup returns CDR1 SGHAT and CDR2 FQNNGV. The CDR3 totals 13 residues. The whole variable domain, filled in from reference TRBV11-2 and TRBJ2-1, reads EAGVAQSPRYKIIEKRQSVAFWCNPISGHATLYWYQQILGQGPKLLIQFQNNGVVDDSQLPKDRFSAERLKGVDSTLKIQPAKLEDSAVYLCASSLGLDNEQFFGPGTRLTVL.

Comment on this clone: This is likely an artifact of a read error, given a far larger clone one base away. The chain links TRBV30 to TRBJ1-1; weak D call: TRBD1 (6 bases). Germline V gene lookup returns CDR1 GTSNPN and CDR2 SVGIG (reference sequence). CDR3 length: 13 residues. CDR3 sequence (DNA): TGTGCCTGGAGTGTACAAGATAGGGCGGGGGCTCTCTTT. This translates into CAWSVQDRAGALF.

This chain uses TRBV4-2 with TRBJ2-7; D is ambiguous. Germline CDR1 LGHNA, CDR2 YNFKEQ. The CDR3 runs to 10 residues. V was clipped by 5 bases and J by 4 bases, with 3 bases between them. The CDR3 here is CASSVYEQYF. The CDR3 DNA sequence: TGTGCCAGCAGCGTTTACGAGCAGTACTTC.

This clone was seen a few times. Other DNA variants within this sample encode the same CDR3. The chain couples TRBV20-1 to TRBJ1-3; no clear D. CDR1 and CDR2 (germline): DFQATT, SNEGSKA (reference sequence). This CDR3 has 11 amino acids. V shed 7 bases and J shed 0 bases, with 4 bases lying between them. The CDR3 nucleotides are TGCAGTGTAAACTCTGGAAACACCATATATTTT. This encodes CSVNSGNTIYF.

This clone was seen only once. For the CDR3, the DNA is TGTGCCAGCAGCAAGGCTATGTCTGCCGAGCAGTACTTC. Protein product: CASSKAMSAEQYF. J is TRBJ2-7 and V is TRBV11-1; no clear D. The germline V gene has CDR1 SGHAT and CDR2 FQDESV (reference sequence). The CDR3 loop spans 13 amino acids. Between the trimmed V and J ends, which lost 5 bases and 6 bases, there was a span of 14 bases. Drawing the rest from reference TRBV11-1 and TRBJ2-7, the complete variable domain is EAEVAQSPRYKITEKSQAVAFWCDPISGHATLYWYRQILGQGPELLVQFQDESVVDDSQLPKDRFSAERLKGVDSTLKIQPAELGDSAMYLCASSKAMSAEQYFGPGTRLTVT.

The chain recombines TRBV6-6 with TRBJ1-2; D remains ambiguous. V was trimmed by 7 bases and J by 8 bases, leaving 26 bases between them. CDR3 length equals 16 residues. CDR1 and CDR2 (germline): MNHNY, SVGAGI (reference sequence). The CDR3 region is CASKPKNQAYPKGYTF. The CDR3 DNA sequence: TGTGCCAGCAAACCTAAAAACCAGGCCTACCCCAAGGGCTACACCTTC.

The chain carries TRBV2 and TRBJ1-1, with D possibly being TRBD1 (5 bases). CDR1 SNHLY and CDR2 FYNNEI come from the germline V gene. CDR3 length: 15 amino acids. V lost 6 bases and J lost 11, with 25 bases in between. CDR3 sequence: CASRPQGAVGGGAFF. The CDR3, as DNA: TGTGCCAGCAGGCCCCAAGGCGCGGTCGGGGGTGGGGCTTTCTTT. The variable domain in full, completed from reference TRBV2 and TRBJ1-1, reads EPEVTQTPSHQVTQMGQEVILRCVPISNHLYFYWYRQILGQKVEFLVSFYNNEISEKSEIFDDQFSVERPDGSNFTLKIRSTKLEDSAMYFCASRPQGAVGGGAFFGQGTRLTVV.

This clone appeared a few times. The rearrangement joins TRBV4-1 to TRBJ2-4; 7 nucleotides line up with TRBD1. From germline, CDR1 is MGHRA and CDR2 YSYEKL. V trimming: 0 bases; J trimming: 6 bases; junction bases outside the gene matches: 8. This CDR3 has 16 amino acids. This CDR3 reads CASSQEGTGARNIQYF. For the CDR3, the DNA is TGCGCCAGCAGCCAAGAAGGCACAGGGGCGCGAAACATTCAGTACTTC.

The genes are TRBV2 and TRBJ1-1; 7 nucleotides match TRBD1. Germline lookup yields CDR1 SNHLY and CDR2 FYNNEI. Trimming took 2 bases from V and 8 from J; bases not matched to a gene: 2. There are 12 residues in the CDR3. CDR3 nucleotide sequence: TGTGCCAGCAGTGAAACCAGGGGGGAAGCTTTCTTT. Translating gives CASSETRGEAFF.

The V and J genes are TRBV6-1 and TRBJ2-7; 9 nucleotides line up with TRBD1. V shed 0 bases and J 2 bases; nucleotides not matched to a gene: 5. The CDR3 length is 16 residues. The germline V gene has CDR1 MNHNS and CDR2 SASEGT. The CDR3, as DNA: TGTGCCAGCAGTGAAGCCGGGACAGGGAACCCCTACGAGCAGTACTTC. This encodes CASSEAGTGNPYEQYF.

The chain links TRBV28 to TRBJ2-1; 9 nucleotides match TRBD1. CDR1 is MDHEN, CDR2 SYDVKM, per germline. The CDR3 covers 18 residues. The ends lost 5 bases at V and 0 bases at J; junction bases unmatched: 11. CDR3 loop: CASSPQFGQGRSYNEQFF. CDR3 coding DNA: TGTGCCAGCAGTCCCCAATTTGGACAGGGGCGCTCCTACAATGAGCAGTTCTTC.